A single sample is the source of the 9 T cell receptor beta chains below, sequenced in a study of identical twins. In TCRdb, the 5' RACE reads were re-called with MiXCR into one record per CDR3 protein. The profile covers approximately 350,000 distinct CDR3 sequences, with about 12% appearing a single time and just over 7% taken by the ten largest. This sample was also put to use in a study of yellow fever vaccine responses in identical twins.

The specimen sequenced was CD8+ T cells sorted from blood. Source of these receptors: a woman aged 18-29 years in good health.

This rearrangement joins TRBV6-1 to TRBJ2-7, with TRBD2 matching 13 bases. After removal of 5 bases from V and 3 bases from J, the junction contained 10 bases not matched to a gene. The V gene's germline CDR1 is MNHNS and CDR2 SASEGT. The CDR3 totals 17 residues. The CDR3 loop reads CASSPEGLAGMFYEQYF. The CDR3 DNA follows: TGTGCCAGCAGTCCCGAGGGACTAGCGGGAATGTTCTACGAGCAGTACTTC.

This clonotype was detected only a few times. The CDR3 protein is CASSLVLWTSEGQYF. DNA of the CDR3: TGTGCCAGCAGTTTAGTTTTGTGGACTAGCGAGGGGCAGTACTTC. The V call is TRBV28, the J call TRBJ2-7; 9 nucleotides agree with TRBD2. Germline CDR1 is MDHEN and CDR2 is SYDVKM. The CDR3 length is 15 residues. With V trimmed by 2 bases and J by 9 bases, 11 bases remained unmatched.

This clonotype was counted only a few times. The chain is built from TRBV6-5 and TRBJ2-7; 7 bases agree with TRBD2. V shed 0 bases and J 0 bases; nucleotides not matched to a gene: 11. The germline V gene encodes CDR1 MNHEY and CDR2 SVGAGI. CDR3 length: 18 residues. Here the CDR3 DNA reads TGTGCCAGCAGTTACTCGGGTTTTTCGGGACTAAGCTCCTACGAGCAGTACTTC. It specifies CASSYSGFSGLSSYEQYF.

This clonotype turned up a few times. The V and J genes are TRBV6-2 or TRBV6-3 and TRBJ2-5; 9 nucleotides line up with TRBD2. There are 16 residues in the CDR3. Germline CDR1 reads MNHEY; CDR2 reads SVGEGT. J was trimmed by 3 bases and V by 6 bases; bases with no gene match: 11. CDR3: CASSPTRGGRKETQYF. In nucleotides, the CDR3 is TGTGCCAGCAGCCCAACGCGGGGGGGCCGGAAAGAGACCCAGTACTTC.

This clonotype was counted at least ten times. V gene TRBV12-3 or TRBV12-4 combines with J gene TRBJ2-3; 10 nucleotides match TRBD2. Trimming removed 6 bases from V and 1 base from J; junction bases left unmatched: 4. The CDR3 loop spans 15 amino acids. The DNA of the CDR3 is TGTGCCAGCAGGATAGCGGGAGGCCGCACAGATACGCAGTATTTT. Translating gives CASRIAGGRTDTQYF.

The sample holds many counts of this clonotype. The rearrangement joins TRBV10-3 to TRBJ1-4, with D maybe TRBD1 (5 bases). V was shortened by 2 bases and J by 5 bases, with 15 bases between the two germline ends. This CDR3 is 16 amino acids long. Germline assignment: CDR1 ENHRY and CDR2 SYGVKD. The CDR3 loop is CAISETYGTFNEKLFF. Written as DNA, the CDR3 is TGTGCCATCAGTGAGACTTACGGGACGTTCAATGAAAAACTGTTTTTT.

CDR3 nucleotides: TGTGCCAGCAGTGGCGGCTATGGCTACACCTTC. Amino acids: CASSGGYGYTF. This chain links TRBV2 with TRBJ1-2, with D hard to call. The CDR3 extends over 11 amino acids. V was cut by 4 bases and J by 4 bases, with 4 bases left in between. Germline values: CDR1 SNHLY, CDR2 FYNNEI.

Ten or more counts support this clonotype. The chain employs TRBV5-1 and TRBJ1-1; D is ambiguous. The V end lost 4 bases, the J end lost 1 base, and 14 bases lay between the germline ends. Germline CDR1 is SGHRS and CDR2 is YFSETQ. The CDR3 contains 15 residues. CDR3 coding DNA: TGCGCCAGCAGCACCCGTCATTGGGGGAACACTGAAGCTTTCTTT. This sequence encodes CASSTRHWGNTEAFF.

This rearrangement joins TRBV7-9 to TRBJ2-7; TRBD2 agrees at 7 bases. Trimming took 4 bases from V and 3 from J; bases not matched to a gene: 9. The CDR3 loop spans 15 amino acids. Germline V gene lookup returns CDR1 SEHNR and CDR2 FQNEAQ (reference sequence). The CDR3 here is CASSYSGLEGYEQYF. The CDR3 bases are TGTGCCAGCAGCTATAGCGGGCTGGAGGGCTACGAGCAGTACTTC.